This TCR beta chain stems from a study of beta chain features in type 1 diabetes. Notes on the study in general: Researchers cautioned that cDNA sequencing could over-represent cells with high TCR expression. Shorter TCRB CDR3s, moderately but significantly so, were found in Type 1 diabetes patients in all four CD4+ subsets.

The CDR3 consists of 14 residues. Looked up from germline, CDR1 is SQVTM and CDR2 is ANQGSEA. Trimming removed 5 bases from V and 3 bases from J, with 16 bases in between. This clone was recorded many times. Its antigen is not known. Reverse transcribing all isolated RNA meant expressed TCRB transcripts were sequenced. Generated by immunoSEQ multiplex PCR, the TCRdb table keeps only in-frame clones and is missing some. The sample consists of roughly 100,000 clones, approximately 30% of them appearing once. Input material: central memory CD4+ T cells from blood. This chain joins TRBV29-1 and TRBJ1-2; perhaps TRBD1 as D (5 bases). This receptor was obtained from a woman under 30 with type 1 diabetes. Here the CDR3 DNA reads TGCAGCGTTAGAAGTCGTGACAGCTACTATGGCTACACCTTC. This translates into CSVRSRDSYYGYTF. The variable domain in full, completed from reference TRBV29-1 and TRBJ1-2, reads SAVISQKPSRDICQRGTSLTIQCQVDSQVTMMFWYRQQPGQSLTLIATANQGSEATYESGFVIDKFPISRPNLTFSTLTVSNMSPEDSSIYLCSVRSRDSYYGYTFGSGTRLTVV.